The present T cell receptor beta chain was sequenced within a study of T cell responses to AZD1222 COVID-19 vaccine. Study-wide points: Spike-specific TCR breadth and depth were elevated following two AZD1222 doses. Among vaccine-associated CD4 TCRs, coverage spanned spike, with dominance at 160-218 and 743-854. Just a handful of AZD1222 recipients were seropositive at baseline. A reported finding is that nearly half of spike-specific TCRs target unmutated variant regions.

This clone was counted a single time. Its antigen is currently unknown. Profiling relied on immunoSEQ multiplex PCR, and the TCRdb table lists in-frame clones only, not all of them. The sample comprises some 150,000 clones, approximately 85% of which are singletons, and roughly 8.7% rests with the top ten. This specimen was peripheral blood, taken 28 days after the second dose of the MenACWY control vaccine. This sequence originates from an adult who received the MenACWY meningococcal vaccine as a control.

The CDR3 is CASSLFQTQYF. CDR3 in DNA: TGTGCCAGCAGCCTCTTCCAGACCCAGTACTTC. The V gene is TRBV14, the J gene TRBJ2-5; D is undetermined. Trimming stripped 4 bases from V and 6 bases from J, with 6 bases between. The CDR3 extends over 11 amino acids. Looked up from germline, CDR1 is SGHDN and CDR2 is FVKESK.